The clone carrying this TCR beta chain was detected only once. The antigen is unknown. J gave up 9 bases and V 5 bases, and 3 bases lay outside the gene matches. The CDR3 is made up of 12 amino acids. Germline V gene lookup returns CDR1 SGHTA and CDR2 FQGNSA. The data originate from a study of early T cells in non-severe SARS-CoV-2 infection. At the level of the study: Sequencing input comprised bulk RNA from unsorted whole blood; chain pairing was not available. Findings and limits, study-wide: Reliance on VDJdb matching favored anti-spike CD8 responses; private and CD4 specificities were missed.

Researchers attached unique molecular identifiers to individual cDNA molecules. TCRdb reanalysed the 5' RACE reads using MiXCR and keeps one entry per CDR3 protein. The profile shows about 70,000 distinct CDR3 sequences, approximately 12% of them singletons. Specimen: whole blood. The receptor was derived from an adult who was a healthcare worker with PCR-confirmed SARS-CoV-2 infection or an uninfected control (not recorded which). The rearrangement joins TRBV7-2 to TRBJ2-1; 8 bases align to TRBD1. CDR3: CASSPTGAEQFF. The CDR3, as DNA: TGTGCCAGCAGCCCGACAGGGGCTGAGCAGTTCTTC.